This T cell receptor beta chain derives from a study of OX40 agonist ivuxolimab in advanced cancers. Context from the whole study: Ivuxolimab, which targeted the costimulatory receptor OX40 (CD134), was an agonistic, fully human IgG2 monoclonal antibody. Intravenous ivuxolimab was administered to patients every 2 weeks at six dose levels: 0.01, 0.1, 0.3, 1.5, 3 and 10 mg/kg. Of the roughly 54 dose-escalation patients, hepatocellular carcinoma was present in approximately 20, melanoma in roughly 15, renal cell carcinoma in 9 and head and neck cancer in 9. In the dose-escalation cohort, over 65% of patients were male, and the mean age was roughly 60 years, with a range of about 20 to 90. Prior anti-PD-1, anti-PD-L1 or anti-CTLA-4 therapy was permitted, and 30% to 50% of dose-escalation patients had received checkpoint inhibitors. Partial responses occurred in three dose-escalation patients: two with cutaneous melanoma and one with hepatocellular carcinoma. The point of sequencing TCRbeta in the periphery was to test whether ivuxolimab changed TCR sequence diversity and drove clonal T-cell expansion. The paper reports the monotherapy dose-escalation portion (N = 52 patients) of the phase I ivuxolimab trial. What the work shows at the level of the full study, not this receptor alone: Clonal expansion of both CD4+ and CD8+ blood T cells was observed from baseline to week 6 at doses 0.1 to 3.0 mg/kg. On average, CD8+ T cells showed more expanded clones than CD4+ T cells after ivuxolimab. The antigen specificity of the peripheral T cells that underwent clonal expansion was not determined. Low levels of normalized T-cell clonal expansion were also seen in some patients who did not respond. In partial responders in the 0.1-3.0 mg/kg groups, normalized peripheral clonal expansion was found to be among the lowest, especially among CD8+ T cells.

The germline V gene yields SGHTA for CDR1 and FQGNSA for CDR2. Including the terminal cysteine and phenylalanine, the CDR3 comprises 15 residues. The read is trimmed to its CDR3 DNA, 45 bases read in frame from base 1. For this chain, trimming is 5 bases at the V end and 2 bases at the J end, and the number of junction bases without a gene match is 3. For sequencing of the TCRbeta CDR3 region, genomic DNA was extracted from the sorted cells. The immunoSEQ Assay was used to sequence the TCRbeta CDR3 regions. Here the immuneACCESS table is served through TCRdb, limited to in-frame sequences with V and J called. Missing clones are a known gap in these copies; in checked studies unresolved V genes cover under half, and the rest lacks a known reason. Present in this sample are around 86,000 clones, about 88% of which were seen just once. The biggest ten clones account for 0.3% to 0.45% of the sample. On this clone: This clone's antigen is unknown. No base qualities exist here, and no much larger clone lies one base off it.

The trial excluded patients who had a history of autoimmune disease or were on systemic immunosuppression. In every dose cohort, peripheral blood was drawn for TCR sequencing at baseline, cycle 4 day 1, and cycle 7 day 1. The samples were drawn from a first-in-human, open-label, multicenter phase I dose-escalation trial of ivuxolimab. Adults with locally advanced or metastatic melanoma, renal cell, hepatocellular, or head and neck squamous cell carcinoma were enrolled in the trial. Before TCR sequencing, CD4+ T cells and CD8+ T cells were sorted from peripheral blood as separate populations. The sequence was obtained from an adult with an advanced solid tumor such as melanoma, head and neck, liver or kidney cancer. The input for sequencing was CD4+ or CD8+ T cells sorted from blood, taken in a trial of the OX40 agonist ivuxolimab. The chain is encoded by TRBV7-2 joined to TRBJ2-2; 9 junctional bases match TRBD1. The DNA reads as follows: TGTGCCAGCAGCACGGGACAGGGTAACACCGGGGAGCTGTTTTTT. Its protein is CASSTGQGNTGELFF.